Shown below are 14 T cell receptor beta chains from a single sample sequenced in a study of T cell responses to AZD1222 COVID-19 vaccine. Repertoires were generated with immunoSEQ multiplex PCR, while TCRdb's copy carries only in-frame clones and drops some. Of 180,000 or so clones listed, 85% to 95% are singletons. The source material was peripheral blood, sampled on day 0 of AZD1222 vaccination. Receptor source: an adult in good health.

In this sample, this clone turned up once. V is TRBV6-5 and J is TRBJ2-2, with D unclear. This CDR3 contains 13 residues. V was shortened by 6 bases and J by 4 bases, with 9 bases between the two germline ends. In germline, CDR1 is MNHEY, CDR2 SVGAGI. Here the CDR3 reads CASSPPGTGELFF. DNA for the CDR3: TGTGCCAGCAGCCCCCCGGGCACCGGGGAGCTGTTTTTT.

In DNA, the CDR3 is TGTGCCAGCAGCGACGGGCCTGAGGACGGAAACACCATATATTTT. Amino acids: CASSDGPEDGNTIYF. The J gene is TRBJ1-3, the V gene TRBV13; D uncertain. V lost 5 bases and J lost 4, with 15 bases in between. Looked up from germline, CDR1 is PRHDT and CDR2 is FYEKMQ (reference sequence). CDR3 size: 15 residues. Together with reference TRBV13 and TRBJ1-3, the CDR3 gives the full variable domain: AAGVIQSPRHLIKEKRETATLKCYPIPRHDTVYWYQQGPGQDPQFLISFYEKMQSDKGSIPDRFSAQQFSDYHSELNMSSLELGDSALYFCASSDGPEDGNTIYFGEGSWLTVV.

The rearrangement joins TRBV30 to TRBJ1-1; D remains unclear. Trimming removed 2 bases at V and 1 base at J, with 2 bases between. There are 11 residues in the CDR3. Germline CDR1 and CDR2: GTSNPN and SVGIG (reference sequence). The CDR3 is CAWSRNTEAFF. The CDR3 DNA sequence: TGTGCCTGGAGTAGGAACACTGAAGCTTTCTTT.

This chain joins TRBV28 and TRBJ2-7; 10 nucleotides align to TRBD1. J gave up 2 bases and V 6 bases, and 10 bases lay outside the gene matches. This CDR3 has 16 amino acids. Germline V gene sequence: CDR1 MDHEN, CDR2 SYDVKM. The CDR3, as DNA: TGTGCCAGCAGCCCACTCCGGACAGGGGGTACCTACGAGCAGTACTTC. Translated, it gives CASSPLRTGGTYEQYF.

This sequence joins TRBV5-1 and TRBJ1-1; 7 bases are a match to TRBD1. The length of the CDR3 is 15 residues. CDR1 and CDR2 from the germline V gene are SGHRS and YFSETQ. V dropped 2 bases and J dropped 1; count of bases not matched to a gene: 5. The CDR3 sequence is CASSLGTEKNTEAFF. The CDR3 bases are TGCGCCAGCAGCTTAGGGACAGAAAAGAACACTGAAGCTTTCTTT.

As DNA, the CDR3 is TGTGCCACTCAGGGCAGTGGGGGCTACACCTTC. Encoded protein: CATQGSGGYTF. The gene calls are TRBV24-1 and TRBJ1-2; a weak D match, TRBD1 (5 bases). V lost 10 bases to trimming and J lost 8 bases, with 13 bases between them. Per the germline V gene, CDR1 is KGHDR and CDR2 is SFDVKD. The CDR3 length is 11 residues.

J is TRBJ1-2 and V is TRBV4-2; D is perhaps TRBD1 (6 bases). This CDR3 is built from 18 residues. Trimming stripped 0 bases from V and 3 bases from J, with 20 bases between. Germline V lookup: CDR1 LGHNA, CDR2 YNFKEQ. CDR3: CASSQEGVTGKGDYGYTF. In DNA, the CDR3 is TGTGCCAGCAGCCAAGAAGGGGTTACAGGGAAGGGGGACTATGGCTACACCTTC.

This chain links TRBV25-1 with TRBJ1-5; TRBD1 aligns across 8 bases. V gave up 5 bases and J gave up 2 bases; unmatched junction bases: 8. Germline loops: CDR1 MGHDK, CDR2 SYGVNS. The CDR3 contains 16 residues. CDR3 protein: CASSQTGVAGNQPQHF. CDR3 DNA: TGTGCCAGCAGTCAGACAGGGGTGGCTGGCAATCAGCCCCAGCATTTT.

Turning to this clone: The sample carries other DNA sequences with the same CDR3. The chain links TRBV30 to TRBJ2-2; the D is unclear. The V end lost 0 bases, the J end lost 3 bases, and 5 bases lay between the germline ends. The CDR3 contains 13 residues. In germline, CDR1 is GTSNPN, CDR2 SVGIG (reference sequence). The CDR3 region is CAWSVGYTGELFF. In DNA, the CDR3 is TGTGCCTGGAGTGTCGGTTACACCGGGGAGCTGTTTTTT. Combining the CDR3 with reference TRBV30 and TRBJ2-2 gives the whole variable domain SQTIHQWPATLVQPVGSPLSLECTVEGTSNPNLYWYRQAAGRGLQLLFYSVGIGQISSEVPQNLSASRPQDRQFILSSKKLLLSDSGFYLCAWSVGYTGELFFGEGSRLTVL.

The genes are TRBV9 and TRBJ2-3, with a possible D match to TRBD2 (6 bases). Germline lookup yields CDR1 SGDLS and CDR2 YYNGEE. The V end was cut by 0 bases, the J end by 9 bases, with 8 bases between. The CDR3 is 12 residues long. Here the CDR3 DNA reads TGTGCCAGCAGCGTAGCGGCGGGGACGCAGTATTTT. Protein product: CASSVAAGTQYF.

This chain uses TRBV19 with TRBJ1-5; D unclear. The CDR3 has 14 residues. The V and J ends lost 7 bases and 11 bases respectively, with 21 bases between them. Germline V gives CDR1 LNHDA, CDR2 SQIVND (reference sequence). The CDR3 protein is CASTADAAWQAQHF. The DNA for the CDR3 is TGTGCCAGTACCGCGGACGCCGCCTGGCAGGCCCAGCATTTT. Using reference TRBV19 and TRBJ1-5 for the parts outside the CDR3, the full variable domain is DGGITQSPKYLFRKEGQNVTLSCEQNLNHDAMYWYRQDPGQGLRLIYYSQIVNDFQKGDIAEGYSVSREKKESFPLTVTSAQKNPTAFYLCASTADAAWQAQHFGDGTRLSIL.

This clone was recorded once. This chain uses TRBV6-2 or TRBV6-3 with TRBJ1-5, with D uncertain. The length of the CDR3 is 14 residues. Trimming removed 6 bases at V and 0 bases at J, with 9 bases between. The germline CDR1 and CDR2 sequences are MNHEY and SVGEGT. The DNA for the CDR3 is TGTGCCAGCAGCCGGGGTTATAGCAATCAGCCCCAGCATTTT. Its translation is CASSRGYSNQPQHF.

The V and J genes are TRBV30 and TRBJ2-1, with D possibly being TRBD1 (6 bases). CDR3 length: 13 amino acids. The V gene lost 5 bases and the J gene lost 5 bases, with 13 bases spanning the gap. Germline V gives CDR1 GTSNPN, CDR2 SVGIG (reference sequence). The CDR3, as DNA: TGTGCCTGGGTGCGGACAGTGAACAATGAGCAGTTCTTC. Encoded protein: CAWVRTVNNEQFF.

The CDR3 DNA follows: TGTGCCAGCAGCTCCGCAGGGGGTAGGAGCAATCAGCCCCAGCATTTT. Translating gives CASSSAGGRSNQPQHF. The chain is built from TRBV7-9 and TRBJ1-5, with TRBD1 matching 7 bases. Germline lookup yields CDR1 SEHNR and CDR2 FQNEAQ (reference sequence). Losses at the gene ends were 4 bases for V and 1 base for J; bases not matched to a gene: 7. This CDR3 spans 16 amino acids.